Listed below are T cell receptor beta chains from one sample, sequenced in a study of beta chain features in type 1 diabetes. Produced via immunoSEQ multiplex PCR; TCRdb's table is partial and in-frame only. Of 200,000 to 300,000 clones listed, 20% are singletons. Material: naive CD4+ T cells from blood. The receptor set was obtained from a woman aged 40 to 50 with type 1 diabetes. The CDR3 runs from the conserved cysteine through the conserved F or W. Fields, in order: CDR3 DNA, CDR3 protein, clone size, D gene, V gene, J gene. A D gene is named only where the DNA matches it firmly. A clone size is listed for some rows: how often the clone was seen (once, few, many), or a class if it is expanded.

CDR3 DNA: TGTGCCTGGAGTGGCCTGACTGCTGTTGGCTACACCTTC
CDR3 protein: CAWSGLTAVGYTF
clone size: .
D gene: .
V gene: TRBV30
J gene: TRBJ1-2

CDR3 DNA: TGTGCCAGCAGCAGTACAGAATCTGAAGCTTTCTTT
CDR3 protein: CASSSTESEAFF
clone size: .
D gene: .
V gene: TRBV21-1
J gene: TRBJ1-1

CDR3 DNA: TGTGCCAGCAGCGTAGCGACGGGATTTAATGAAAAACTGTTTTTT
CDR3 protein: CASSVATGFNEKLFF
clone size: .
D gene: .
V gene: TRBV9
J gene: TRBJ1-4

CDR3 DNA: TGTGCCAGCAGCATCGGGACACTGGGAGAGACCCAGTACTTC
CDR3 protein: CASSIGTLGETQYF
clone size: few
D gene: .
V gene: TRBV9
J gene: TRBJ2-5

CDR3 DNA: TGTGCCTGGAGCCCGGGCCAGGACAGAGGGAACATTCAGTACTTC
CDR3 protein: CAWSPGQDRGNIQYF
clone size: .
D gene: .
V gene: TRBV30
J gene: TRBJ2-4

CDR3 DNA: TGTGCCACCAGGCTGGGCGTCAGGCAGCCCCAGCATTTT
CDR3 protein: CATRLGVRQPQHF
clone size: .
D gene: .
V gene: TRBV2
J gene: TRBJ1-5

CDR3 DNA: TGTGCCAGCGGCGGACAGGATTTTTTCGGAGAGACCCAGTACTTC
CDR3 protein: CASGGQDFFGETQYF
clone size: .
D gene: TRBD1
V gene: TRBV5-4
J gene: TRBJ2-5

CDR3 DNA: TGCGCCAGCAGCTTGGCCTGGGGACAGGATCGAGAGACCCAGTACTTC
CDR3 protein: CASSLAWGQDRETQYF
clone size: few
D gene: TRBD1
V gene: TRBV5-1
J gene: TRBJ2-5

CDR3 DNA: TGCGCCAGCAGCTCCGGGACAGGGGAAGGCTACACCTTC
CDR3 protein: CASSSGTGEGYTF
clone size: once
D gene: TRBD1
V gene: TRBV5-1
J gene: TRBJ1-2

CDR3 DNA: TGTGCCAGCGTTTTTACAGGGGGCGCGACAAAGACCCAGTACTTC
CDR3 protein: CASVFTGGATKTQYF
clone size: .
D gene: TRBD1
V gene: TRBV28
J gene: TRBJ2-5

CDR3 DNA: TGTGCCACCAGCAGCCCCACTAGCGAGAGGATCTACGAGCAGTACTTC
CDR3 protein: CATSSPTSERIYEQYF
clone size: few
D gene: TRBD2
V gene: TRBV15
J gene: TRBJ2-7

CDR3 DNA: TGTGCCTGGAGTGTACATCCATTAGGGCAGCGGGGGCACACTGAAGCTTTCTTT
CDR3 protein: CAWSVHPLGQRGHTEAFF
clone size: few
D gene: .
V gene: TRBV30
J gene: TRBJ1-1

CDR3 DNA: TGTGCCAGCAGCCGCGACGGGAGCTCCTACGAGCAGTACTTC
CDR3 protein: CASSRDGSSYEQYF
clone size: .
D gene: .
V gene: TRBV11-1
J gene: TRBJ2-7

CDR3 DNA: TGTGCCAGCAGCTCCTGGAGGACCAATGAGCAGTTCTTC
CDR3 protein: CASSSWRTNEQFF
clone size: .
D gene: .
V gene: TRBV6-5
J gene: TRBJ2-1

CDR3 DNA: TGTGCCTGGAGTGTACCAGGGGGCTACACCGGGGAGCTGTTTTTT
CDR3 protein: CAWSVPGGYTGELFF
clone size: .
D gene: TRBD1
V gene: TRBV30
J gene: TRBJ2-2

CDR3 DNA: TGTGCCAGCAGCGCGTCAGGGATCTACTCCTACGAGCAGTACTTC
CDR3 protein: CASSASGIYSYEQYF
clone size: few
D gene: .
V gene: TRBV5-4
J gene: TRBJ2-7

CDR3 DNA: TGTGCCAGCAGCAGGCCCGGGACAGGGCCCTACAATGAGCAGTTCTTC
CDR3 protein: CASSRPGTGPYNEQFF
clone size: .
D gene: TRBD1
V gene: TRBV5-4
J gene: TRBJ2-1

CDR3 DNA: TGTGCCAGCTCACCGCCTGTAGGGACTAGCGGGAGTGATACGCAGTATTTT
CDR3 protein: CASSPPVGTSGSDTQYF
clone size: few
D gene: TRBD2
V gene: TRBV18
J gene: TRBJ2-3

CDR3 DNA: TGTGCCAGCAGCGCCCAGGGACAGAATGGTGAAAAACTGTTTTTT
CDR3 protein: CASSAQGQNGEKLFF
clone size: .
D gene: TRBD1
V gene: TRBV7-2
J gene: TRBJ1-4

CDR3 DNA: TGTGCCAGCAGTTTGGAATCCGGGACAGGGAATTCACCCCTCCACTTT
CDR3 protein: CASSLESGTGNSPLHF
clone size: .
D gene: TRBD1
V gene: TRBV6-5
J gene: TRBJ1-6

CDR3 DNA: TGTGCCAGCAGCCGTCAGCGAGACACTGAAGCTTTCTTT
CDR3 protein: CASSRQRDTEAFF
clone size: .
D gene: .
V gene: TRBV7-3
J gene: TRBJ1-1

CDR3 DNA: TGCGCCAGCAGCCAAGACCTCCCGTGGACAGATTCGAACACTGAAGCTTTCTTT
CDR3 protein: CASSQDLPWTDSNTEAFF
clone size: .
D gene: .
V gene: TRBV4-3
J gene: TRBJ1-1

CDR3 DNA: TGTGCCACCGGGAGGGAGAACGAGCAGTACTTC
CDR3 protein: CATGRENEQYF
clone size: .
D gene: TRBD2
V gene: TRBV6-5
J gene: TRBJ2-7

CDR3 DNA: TGCGCCAGCAGCTTGGGGTTGGACAGGGTTACTGAAGCTTTCTTT
CDR3 protein: CASSLGLDRVTEAFF
clone size: .
D gene: TRBD1
V gene: TRBV5-1
J gene: TRBJ1-1

CDR3 DNA: TGTGCCAGCAGTTTAGACAGGTTCTTCTATGGCTACACCTTC
CDR3 protein: CASSLDRFFYGYTF
clone size: .
D gene: .
V gene: TRBV28
J gene: TRBJ1-2

CDR3 DNA: TGCGCCAGCAGCCCCGGTTTCGGGAGCACAGATACGCAGTATTTT
CDR3 protein: CASSPGFGSTDTQYF
clone size: few
D gene: .
V gene: TRBV5-1
J gene: TRBJ2-3

CDR3 DNA: TGTGCCAGCAGCGACGGACTAGCGGGGGGGCAAGAGACCCAGTACTTC
CDR3 protein: CASSDGLAGGQETQYF
clone size: .
D gene: TRBD2
V gene: TRBV9
J gene: TRBJ2-5

CDR3 DNA: TGTGCCAGCAGTTTATCATCCGGGGGGTATCAGCCCCAGCATTTT
CDR3 protein: CASSLSSGGYQPQHF
clone size: .
D gene: .
V gene: TRBV27
J gene: TRBJ1-5

CDR3 DNA: TGCGCCAGCATGTCAGGGACAGGGTACAATGAGCAGTTCTTC
CDR3 protein: CASMSGTGYNEQFF
clone size: .
D gene: TRBD1
V gene: TRBV5-1
J gene: TRBJ2-1

CDR3 DNA: TGTGCCAGCAGTCCGACGACAGGGGAGGAAAAACTGTTTTTT
CDR3 protein: CASSPTTGEEKLFF
clone size: few
D gene: TRBD1
V gene: TRBV6-6
J gene: TRBJ1-4

CDR3 DNA: TGTGCCAGCAGCCTCTCACACCCCTACGAGCAGTACTTC
CDR3 protein: CASSLSHPYEQYF
clone size: .
D gene: .
V gene: TRBV6-5
J gene: TRBJ2-7

CDR3 DNA: TGTGCCAGCAGTTTGGCGACTAGGCTCAATGAGCAGTTCTTC
CDR3 protein: CASSLATRLNEQFF
clone size: .
D gene: .
V gene: TRBV27
J gene: TRBJ2-1

CDR3 DNA: TGTGCCAGCAGGAAGGACGCGGGGGGGACAGATACGCAGTATTTT
CDR3 protein: CASRKDAGGTDTQYF
clone size: .
D gene: TRBD2
V gene: TRBV2
J gene: TRBJ2-3

CDR3 DNA: TGCAGCGTTGGGACTAGCGGGGGAACCCAGTACTTC
CDR3 protein: CSVGTSGGTQYF
clone size: few
D gene: TRBD2
V gene: TRBV29-1
J gene: TRBJ2-5

CDR3 DNA: TGCAGCGTTGAAGGTCATAGCTCCTACAATGAGCAGTTCTTC
CDR3 protein: CSVEGHSSYNEQFF
clone size: few
D gene: .
V gene: TRBV29-1
J gene: TRBJ2-1

CDR3 DNA: TGTGCCAGCGATACACCGGGACAGGCTAACTATGGCTACACCTTC
CDR3 protein: CASDTPGQANYGYTF
clone size: .
D gene: TRBD1
V gene: TRBV28
J gene: TRBJ1-2

CDR3 DNA: TGTGCCTGGAGCCGGGTCCAGAATGAGCAGTTCTTC
CDR3 protein: CAWSRVQNEQFF
clone size: .
D gene: .
V gene: TRBV30
J gene: TRBJ2-1

CDR3 DNA: TGTGCCAGCAGTTACCAGGGTCTGGACACTGAAGCTTTCTTT
CDR3 protein: CASSYQGLDTEAFF
clone size: .
D gene: .
V gene: TRBV6-5
J gene: TRBJ1-1

CDR3 DNA: TGCGCCAGCAGCCTATACAGCAATCAGCCCCAGCATTTT
CDR3 protein: CASSLYSNQPQHF
clone size: few
D gene: .
V gene: TRBV5-1
J gene: TRBJ1-5

CDR3 DNA: TGTGCCAGCAGCTTAGACAGGGTAGATGGCTACACCTTC
CDR3 protein: CASSLDRVDGYTF
clone size: few
D gene: .
V gene: TRBV7-2
J gene: TRBJ1-2

CDR3 DNA: TGTGCCATCAGCCCCGGGACTCTCTCCGAGCAGTTCTTC
CDR3 protein: CAISPGTLSEQFF
clone size: .
D gene: .
V gene: TRBV10-3
J gene: TRBJ2-1

CDR3 DNA: TGTGCCAGCAGCTTAACCCTAGCGGGGGGGAAGTTCTTC
CDR3 protein: CASSLTLAGGKFF
clone size: .
D gene: TRBD2
V gene: TRBV7-3
J gene: TRBJ2-1

CDR3 DNA: TGTGCCAGCAGCTTAAGACGTACTAGCGGGATTTCGAGTGAGCAGTTCTTC
CDR3 protein: CASSLRRTSGISSEQFF
clone size: few
D gene: TRBD2
V gene: TRBV7-3
J gene: TRBJ2-1

CDR3 DNA: TGTGCCAGCAGGGCGGACAGGGTCACAGATACGCAGTATTTT
CDR3 protein: CASRADRVTDTQYF
clone size: few
D gene: TRBD1
V gene: TRBV2
J gene: TRBJ2-3

CDR3 DNA: TGTGCCTCAAATCAGGGGGTCGATGAAAAACTGTTTTTT
CDR3 protein: CASNQGVDEKLFF
clone size: .
D gene: TRBD1
V gene: TRBV30
J gene: TRBJ1-4

CDR3 DNA: TGTGCCAGCAGCCGACAGGGAGGGGCCAACGTCCTGACTTTC
CDR3 protein: CASSRQGGANVLTF
clone size: few
D gene: TRBD1
V gene: TRBV6-6
J gene: TRBJ2-6

CDR3 DNA: TGTGCCAGCAGTATAGTGTGGGGGCGAGAAGGCTACACCTTC
CDR3 protein: CASSIVWGREGYTF
clone size: .
D gene: .
V gene: TRBV28
J gene: TRBJ1-2

CDR3 DNA: TGTGCCAGTGGGACAGGGGGAGCAGATACGCAGTATTTT
CDR3 protein: CASGTGGADTQYF
clone size: .
D gene: TRBD1
V gene: TRBV19
J gene: TRBJ2-3

CDR3 DNA: TGCGCCAGCAGCTCCTCTAGTGATTGGAACGGGGAGCTGTTTTTT
CDR3 protein: CASSSSSDWNGELFF
clone size: .
D gene: .
V gene: TRBV5-1
J gene: TRBJ2-2

CDR3 DNA: TGCAGCGTTGGGGAAGCGGGAATTGTTTACAATGAGCAGTTCTTC
CDR3 protein: CSVGEAGIVYNEQFF
clone size: few
D gene: TRBD2
V gene: TRBV29-1
J gene: TRBJ2-1

CDR3 DNA: TGCGCCAGCAGCCCGGACAGGGCAGAGACCCAGTACTTC
CDR3 protein: CASSPDRAETQYF
clone size: .
D gene: TRBD1
V gene: TRBV4-3
J gene: TRBJ2-5